This is a list of T cell receptor beta chains from one sample in a study of chemoradiotherapy in HPV16-positive cancers. Generated by immunoSEQ multiplex PCR, the TCRdb table keeps only in-frame clones and is missing some. The repertoire holds about 29,000 clones, with approximately 91% as singletons. Sequencing used blood, obtained from a patient who underwent chemoradiotherapy. All receptors derive from a human donor with HPV-associated anogenital cancer. Both conserved end residues are part of each CDR3. A D gene is named only where the DNA matches it firmly. A row's size may be missing; if present it is once, few, many or a size class.

>NA|NA|TRBV6-5|TRBJ1-1
CASSYGAVGNTEAFF
TGTGCCAGCAGTTACGGGGCCGTAGGGAACACTGAAGCTTTCTTT
>NA|NA|TRBV20-1|TRBJ2-5
CSAKGGETQYF
TGCAGTGCTAAAGGGGGGGAGACCCAGTACTTC
>NA|NA|TRBV28|TRBJ2-3
CASSLSRDTQYF
TGTGCCAGCAGTTTATCACGTGATACGCAGTATTTT
>NA|NA|TRBV6-1|TRBJ2-1
CASRGRGAYNEQFF
TGTGCCAGCAGGGGCAGGGGGGCCTACAATGAGCAGTTCTTC
>NA|NA|TRBV30|TRBJ1-5
CAWSVRGQPQHF
TGTGCCTGGAGTGTAAGGGGTCAGCCCCAGCATTTT
>TRBD1|NA|TRBV19|TRBJ2-7
CASSMQGAYEQYF
TGTGCCAGTAGTATGCAGGGGGCCTACGAGCAGTACTTC
>TRBD2|NA|TRBV7-9|TRBJ2-5
CASSLADGGEETQYF
TGTGCCAGCAGCTTAGCCGATGGGGGGGAAGAGACCCAGTACTTC
>NA|NA|TRBV5-1|TRBJ2-7
CASSSGTFVTYEQYF
TGCGCCAGCAGCTCCGGGACTTTCGTGACCTACGAGCAGTACTTC
>NA|once|TRBV7-9|TRBJ1-1
CASSLARGRANTEAFF
TGTGCCAGCAGCTTAGCTAGAGGACGGGCGAACACTGAAGCTTTCTTT
>TRBD1|NA|TRBV5-1|TRBJ2-1
CASSGDRDSYNEQFF
TGCGCCAGCAGCGGGGACAGGGATTCCTACAATGAGCAGTTCTTC
>NA|few|TRBV13|TRBJ1-1
CASSKTGAMNTEAFF
TGTGCCAGCAGCAAGACCGGGGCCATGAACACTGAAGCTTTCTTT
>NA|NA|TRBV9|TRBJ2-3
CASSVSASRLTDTQYF
TGTGCCAGCAGCGTATCAGCGAGCCGCCTCACAGATACGCAGTATTTT
>NA|NA|TRBV5-1|TRBJ1-3
CASSLGPTGGSGNTIYF
TGCGCCAGCAGCTTGGGCCCTACGGGGGGCTCTGGAAACACCATATATTTT
>NA|NA|TRBV7-9|TRBJ2-7
CASSLRERTYEQYF
TGTGCCAGCAGCTTACGGGAGAGAACCTACGAGCAGTACTTC
>TRBD1|NA|TRBV7-2|TRBJ1-5
CASSLGRAGGNQPQHF
TGTGCCAGCAGCTTAGGCCGAGCAGGGGGAAATCAGCCCCAGCATTTT
>NA|NA|TRBV18|TRBJ1-1
CASSPTVGEATEAFF
TGTGCCAGCTCCCCCACGGTGGGGGAGGCCACTGAAGCTTTCTTT
>TRBD2|NA|TRBV7-9|TRBJ2-3
CASSGAGGTDTQYF
TGTGCCAGCAGCGGAGCGGGGGGCACAGATACGCAGTATTTT
>NA|NA|TRBV9|TRBJ1-3
CASSVDLGFSGNTIYF
TGTGCCAGCAGCGTAGACCTCGGGTTTTCTGGAAACACCATATATTTT
>TRBD1|NA|TRBV4-3|TRBJ1-2
CASSQDRQGNNYGYTF
TGCGCCAGCAGCCAAGATCGACAGGGCAATAACTATGGCTACACCTTC
>NA|NA|TRBV5-1|TRBJ2-2
CASSHTGFPGELFF
TGCGCCAGCAGTCATACAGGGTTCCCCGGGGAGCTGTTTTTT
>NA|NA|TRBV25-1|TRBJ1-4
CASSEYSPSANEKLFF
TGTGCCAGCAGTGAATATTCCCCCTCCGCGAATGAAAAACTGTTTTTT
>TRBD2|NA|TRBV11-3|TRBJ2-1
CASSGLAGGNEQFF
TGTGCCAGCAGTGGACTAGCGGGAGGGAATGAGCAGTTCTTC
>NA|NA|TRBV30|TRBJ1-3
CAWSVGSSGNTIYF
TGTGCCTGGAGCGTGGGAAGCTCTGGAAACACCATATATTTT
>NA|NA|TRBV9|TRBJ2-7
CASSVGTYDEQYF
TGTGCCAGCAGCGTAGGGACTTACGACGAGCAGTACTTC
>NA|NA|TRBV18|TRBJ1-3
CASSPGTTGNTIYF
TGTGCCAGCTCACCGGGGACAACTGGAAACACCATATATTTT
>TRBD2|NA|TRBV7-6|TRBJ2-3
CASSSSGGGSNTDTQYF
TGTGCCAGCAGCTCCTCGGGCGGGGGAAGCAACACAGATACGCAGTATTTT
>NA|NA|TRBV10-3|TRBJ1-3
CAISESTGSGNTIYF
TGTGCCATCAGTGAGTCGACAGGCTCTGGAAACACCATATATTTT
>NA|NA|TRBV14|TRBJ2-7
CASSSRAEQYF
TGTGCCAGCAGCTCCAGGGCCGAGCAGTACTTC
>NA|once|TRBV5-1|TRBJ1-1
CASSLEGTTEAFF
TGCGCCAGCAGCTTGGAGGGTACGACTGAAGCTTTCTTT
>NA|few|TRBV16|TRBJ2-1
CASSQSSAGLNEQFF
TGTGCCAGCAGCCAATCTAGCGCGGGCCTAAATGAGCAGTTCTTC
>NA|NA|TRBV27|TRBJ1-5
CASSLTGYGQPQHF
TGTGCCAGCAGTTTAACGGGGTATGGCCAGCCCCAGCATTTT